This paragraph reports one T cell receptor beta chain. Its target antigen remains unknown. Per-base qualities were not stored, and no clone one base away is much larger. The entry originates in a study of cytomegalovirus exposure and HLA in healthy donors (dated by TCRdb to between 2016 and 2019). A note on the overall study: An earlier analysis of more than 550 of the donors reported about 260 Gb of sequence data and 117 million unique TCR beta sequences obtained from about 179 million T cells. Roughly 300 gigabases of sequencing data and tens of millions of unique TCR sequences were included in an early release covering over 600 HLA-typed donors. Donor age, sex, ethnicity and CMV serostatus were collected together with the repertoire data. Every discovery cohort repertoire had been produced on one sequencing platform. The study used immunosequencing to profile the T cell repertoires of 666 subjects and linked those repertoires to cytomegalovirus serostatus. Four or five DR-DQ haplotypes were handled as single units for association and clustering, since linkage in the cohort was strong. A later analysis re-analyzed previously published TCR beta repertoires from 666 donors and added high-resolution HLA genotyping to study TCR occurrence patterns. To predict cytomegalovirus infection status, the study brought together high-throughput TCR immunosequencing, statistical association of individual TCRs with disease status, and machine learning. An earlier analysis of some 500 of the donors used high-throughput TCR beta sequencing to judge whether each TCR beta V gene segment behaved as functional or pseudogenic. Of the roughly 410 genotyped donors, over 80% were placed in the genetic ancestry cluster associated with self-reported Caucasian donors. Genome-wide SNP genotypes for about 65% of the 666 donors were used in a later genetic analysis, which treated that subset as a discovery cohort. The later analysis used no new phenotypic data to find candidate immune exposures, relying instead on TCR beta sequences and their occurrence across donors. The aim of the study was to test whether cataloging public T cell receptors could identify signatures of past pathogen exposure. The number of donors typed differed by locus, with about 629-640 for A, B, C, DRB1 and DQB1, 522 for DQA1, 600 to 610 for DPA1, and around 430 for DPB1. In addition to the first cohort of around 670 subjects, a separate validation cohort of 100 to 150 different subjects was used. Among 398 genotyped donors of the cohort, an average of approximately 230,000 unique TCR beta nucleotide sequences were sequenced per donor, about a sixth of them non-productive. HLA typing covered class I and class II loci at four-digit resolution. Summary of the overall study and its limitations: While some public TCRs were present in many individuals, most TCR sequences turned up only very rarely across donors. Because the 87-base-pair reads could not distinguish some IMGT-functional V segments, including TRBV6-2 and TRBV6-3, those segments were excluded. Correlated functional status among segregating V segments might be attributable to linkage disequilibrium, but an unknown experimental factor could not be ruled out. According to the authors, the approach could potentially be generalized to other disease states and immunological phenotypes. In a later analysis, several top co-occurrence clusters were reported to appear linked to parvovirus B19, influenza, CMV and Epstein-Barr virus. A later analysis associated 16,951 TCR beta sequences with specific HLA alleles at a false discovery rate of 0.05. Most CMV-associated TCR beta chains appeared to be HLA-restricted in a later analysis, and the HLA associations seemed to be driven largely by CMV exposure. In a later genetic analysis, a missense DCLRE1C variant was associated with V-gene and J-gene trimming of TCR beta chains, and the association was replicated in an independent cohort. The presence/absence analyses assumed that sequencing depth was roughly uniform across donors, and that assumption may not be true. The classifier was reported to diagnose cytomegalovirus status with high specificity and sensitivity in both the original cohort and the validation cohort. HLA typing was unavailable for some donors at each locus, so association tests used only the typed subset. Compared with equally common non-associated chains, HLA-associated TCR beta chains in a later analysis were more clonally expanded and had lower generation probabilities. The study gave a list of about 160 TCR beta chains associated with cytomegalovirus. A later analysis found that TCR association rates varied across HLA loci, with DRB1 alleles showing the most associated TCRs and HLA-C alleles the fewest. A further reported finding was that TCR beta sequences accurately predicted the HLA-A and HLA-B alleles for most subjects in the first cohort. In a later genetic analysis, fewer N-insertions in productive TCRs were reported among donors in an Asian-associated ancestry cluster than the 666-donor mean. In vitro tests confirmed that a few of the cytomegalovirus-associated TCR beta chains recognize cytomegalovirus antigens. Over 15 rarely observed V segments, including chromosome 9 orphons, were excluded from the earlier analysis of several hundred of the donors because counts were too low. A cluster of highly shared sequence variants was judged likely to represent a technical artifact of the sequencing pipeline. For the cohort, immune exposure information was limited to CMV serostatus. Assigning TCR associations to individual alleles was difficult when HLA alleles, especially DR and DQ, strongly co-occurred. In an earlier analysis of about 540 of the donors, most TCR beta V segments were observed in productive rearrangements about 87% or about 30% of the time, broadly matching IMGT annotations. This cohort had only TCR beta chains sequenced, and the lack of alpha or paired-chain data limited which features could be detected.

The receptor library was made with the immunoSEQ multiplex PCR assay. The multiplex PCR relied on a mix of 60 forward primers for TCR Vbeta segments and 13 reverse primers for TCR Jbeta segments. The CDR3 region of rearranged TCR beta genes was amplified from genomic DNA by a multiplex PCR assay. On the Illumina HiSeq System, the amplified TCR beta libraries were sequenced as 87-base-pair reads. Per the authors' processing: A later analysis counted 75 million to 100 million unique TCR beta chains across the 550 to 750 repertoires, and around 9.9 million of these chains were shared by at least two donors. To remove PCR and sequencing errors, raw reads were error-corrected and collapsed into unique sequences using a nearest-neighbor algorithm that merged closely related sequences. To assign V, D and J gene segments, CDR3 sequences were aligned to IMGT reference sequences. For a sequence to be retained, at least a six-nucleotide match to both a V gene segment and a J gene segment was required. Rearrangements were called productive when the CDR3 lacked stop codons and stayed in frame with V and J; all others were non-productive. Following IMGT convention, CDR3 was defined as the stretch from the second conserved V-encoded cysteine to the conserved J-encoded phenylalanine. The earlier analysis of approximately 500 of the donors excluded sequences that lacked an unambiguous match to a single V gene segment. An earlier analysis of fewer than 750 of the donors classified V segments as functional when productive rearrangements were above 56.7% and as segregating when the standard deviation between donors was above 5%. To diagnose cytomegalovirus status from the catalog of TCR beta chain sequences, a statistical classification framework was built. V and J gene assignment, in a later analysis, came from comparing TCR nucleotide sequences with IMGT/GENE-DB human TR gene sequences. In a later analysis, CDR3 sequences and most-parsimonious VDJ recombination scenarios were assigned using the TCRdist pipeline. In a later analysis, each TCR beta chain was defined by its CDR3 amino acid sequence together with its V-gene family, and reads without a unique V-gene family were excluded. A later analysis removed 550 to 700 highly shared, low-generation-probability nucleotide sequences to deal with suspected cross-contamination and a sequencing artifact. A later analysis calculated a clonal expansion index for each public chain from normalized within-repertoire ranks of inferred template counts. In a later analysis, generation probabilities were computed with a VDJ recombination model fitted to out-of-frame rearrangements, and the resulting probabilities were checked against IGoR. Hypergeometric tests were used in a later analysis to score TCR-TCR, TCR-HLA and TCR-CMV co-occurrence, with a repertoire-size bias correction applied to the TCR pairs. To estimate false discovery rates, a later analysis permuted the HLA or CMV assignments 20 times. In a later analysis, co-occurring TCRs were grouped with DBSCAN, and TCRdist sequence similarity was added when clustering was performed within HLA-allele-positive subsets. Repertoires with fewer than 30,000 or more than 120,000 public chains, plus five repertoires with anomalous nucleotide sharing, were excluded from co-occurrence clustering. TCRdb's version of the immuneACCESS table is confined to in-frame rearrangements and falls short of the full clone set. An unresolved V gene accounts for under half of the shortfall where checked; the remainder is of unknown origin. V and J calls and clone size come straight from that table; D and trimming were deduced from the DNA. The sample table lists about 130,000 clones, 77% of them with a count of one. The top ten constitute 4% to 5% of the sample.

Counted from cysteine to phenylalanine, this CDR3 has 17 amino acids. The retained sequence is limited to the CDR3, 51 bases, with the frame set at the first base. In the germline V gene, CDR1 corresponds to MDHEN and CDR2 to SYDVKM. For this chain, trimming is 0 bases at the V end and 3 bases at the J end, and the number of junction bases without a gene match is 4. The cohort comprised 550 to 700 healthy bone marrow donors. Cohort members were all nominally healthy when sampled, although unrecorded immune exposures were likely present. The donor tested CMV seropositive, placing the donor among the approximately 290 seropositive members of the cohort. Every donor gave a peripheral blood sample, and the peripheral blood mononuclear cells from that sample were used for TCR beta sequencing. The Qiagen DNeasy Blood Extraction Kit was used to extract genomic DNA from the blood cell samples.

The receptor chain draws on TRBV28 and TRBJ1-5; 11 central bases correspond to TRBD1. The receptor was isolated from a male donor in good health and CMV-seropositive. The sequencing sample was made of PBMCs. The bases are TGTGCCAGCAGTTTATGGGGGACAGGGGGTCTCAATCAGCCCCAGCATTTT. This gives the protein CASSLWGTGGLNQPQHF.